This TCR beta chain was retrieved from a study of blood T cells in healthy people across ages. V lost 5 bases and J lost 6, with 14 bases in between. This CDR3 contains 14 residues. Germline V gene lookup returns CDR1 SNHLY and CDR2 FYNNEI. A sample-barcoded 5' primer and a J-beta primer mix were used in a second PCR of roughly 6 to 11 cycles. TCRdb reanalysed the 5' RACE reads using MiXCR and keeps one entry per CDR3 protein. The sample carries about 930,000 distinct CDR3 sequences, 29% recorded once. These sequences were also reported in another study, on T cells of mothers and their children.

This sequence joins TRBV2 and TRBJ1-5; no definite D call. This TCR derives from a woman aged 40 to 50 in good health. Material for sequencing was blood. The CDR3 region has the DNA TGTGCCAGCAGTAGAGAGGGTGTGCGTCAGCCCCAGCATTTT. It yields the protein CASSREGVRQPQHF.